This is a list of T cell receptor beta chains from one sample in a study of cytomegalovirus exposure and HLA in healthy donors. The assay was immunoSEQ multiplex PCR, and TCRdb's table has in-frame clones only and misses some. The data contain some 76,000 clones, just under 80% of them seen just once; the ten biggest clones take up around 8.9%. The sequencing input was PBMCs. These receptor sequences come from a woman in her thirties or forties in good health and CMV-seropositive. The CDR3 runs from the conserved cysteine through the conserved F or W. Each record gives: J gene, CDR3 length, V gene, CDR3 protein.

TRBJ2-6 12 TRBV6-4 CASSAGANVPTF
TRBJ1-2 13 TRBV6-5 CASRGGGFNGYTF
TRBJ2-7 13 TRBV28 CASNPGQPYEQYF
TRBJ1-1 14 TRBV19 CASSIGDMNTEAFF
TRBJ1-1 14 TRBV10-3 CAISDKQMNTEAFF
TRBJ2-1 18 TRBV6-1 CASSVHRTSGPPYNEQFF
TRBJ2-5 14 TRBV5-1 CASSLGGGQETQYF
TRBJ2-1 15 TRBV4-1 CASSQDAGGFDEQFF
TRBJ2-3 15 TRBV7-9 CASSLGQHSTDTQYF
TRBJ1-4 14 TRBV6-1 CASRAAAGDEKLFF
TRBJ2-7 14 TRBV4-3 CASSQLDRGREQYF
TRBJ2-2 15 TRBV5-8 CASSQRQDSTGELFF
TRBJ1-1 15 TRBV7-9 CASSLDQVPNTEAFF
TRBJ2-1 13 TRBV27 CASRGSSYNEQFF
TRBJ1-1 13 TRBV6-4 CATTWGVDTEAFF
TRBJ2-5 14 TRBV5-1 CASSFTGAQETQYF
TRBJ1-6 15 TRBV5-1 CASSRGDRADSPLHF
TRBJ1-1 13 TRBV4-3 CASSQDRSEEAFF
TRBJ2-3 14 TRBV6-5 CASQTGVSTDTQYF
TRBJ2-3 13 TRBV7-6 CASSPGQTNTQYF
TRBJ2-7 15 TRBV11-3 CASSLDFEGGYEQYF
TRBJ1-2 13 TRBV2 CASSVTGITGYTF
TRBJ2-3 14 TRBV28 CASMVRTRGDTQYF
TRBJ2-2 13 TRBV6-4 CASSEVTAGELFF
TRBJ2-3 11 TRBV27 CASSHTDTQYF
TRBJ2-7 12 TRBV28 CASSLNSYEQYF
TRBJ2-3 16 TRBV5-6 CASSSGTSGLWDTQYF
TRBJ1-1 15 TRBV18 CASSAAGDTNTEAFF
TRBJ2-3 15 TRBV6-5 CASSYDTRRADTQYF
TRBJ2-2 12 TRBV28 CASSSGTGELFF
TRBJ1-2 15 TRBV6-6 CASSYQGQGFDGYTF
TRBJ2-3 19 TRBV4-3 CASSQDRYGPGGGGDTQYF
TRBJ2-7 13 TRBV6-5 CASSYSGLYEQYF
TRBJ1-5 13 TRBV6-5 CASSYRRDQPQHF
TRBJ2-7 15 TRBV7-9 CASSQVQGFSYEQYF
TRBJ1-4 15 TRBV5-4 CASSSGQSTNEKLFF
TRBJ2-2 15 TRBV6-5 CASSLTSGYTGELFF
TRBJ1-2 15 TRBV27 CASSPGQGPYYGYTF
TRBJ2-7 12 TRBV11-3 CASSLDRGEQYF
TRBJ1-3 16 TRBV5-4 CASSFGGGISGNTIYF
TRBJ1-2 17 TRBV7-9 CASSLNSPGTGYFGYTF
TRBJ1-1 14 TRBV6-5 CASSGLSGYTEAFF
TRBJ1-6 14 TRBV27 CASRRTGANSPLHF
TRBJ2-1 14 TRBV27 CASSSGVTYNEQFF
TRBJ2-3 15 TRBV11-3 CASSSGQSSTDTQYF
TRBJ1-3 15 TRBV7-7 CASSPDSSSGNTIYF
TRBJ1-1 15 TRBV5-4 CASSPRTDLNTEAFF
TRBJ2-6 17 TRBV4-2 CASSQRDRGSGANVLTF